This TCR beta chain was recorded in a study of blood T cell repertoires in COVID-19. About the research overall: T cells, B-cell-depleted T cells, or PBMCs supplied cDNA or gDNA.

Germline trimming cut 5 bases from V and 2 bases from J; bases unmatched to any gene: 4. CDR1 SQVTM and CDR2 ANQGSEA come from the germline V gene. The CDR3 is 15 amino acids. As processed by the authors: Estimation of nucleated cell counts was performed using reference gene primer amplification. Libraries were prepared by immunoSEQ multiplex PCR; TCRdb keeps only in-frame clonotypes and omits some of them. That table gives V, J and clone size, and the DNA gave D and trimming. There are around 110,000 clones in the sample; approximately 80% occur only once, and 7.5% lies in the top ten. Sequencing was performed on peripheral blood. The rearrangement joins TRBV29-1 to TRBJ2-1; 12 bases agree with TRBD2. This clonotype was sampled from a man in his 70s with active or convalescent COVID-19. As DNA, the CDR3 is TGCAGCGTTAGTCTAGCGGGGGGGCCCTACAATGAGCAGTTCTTC. It yields the protein CSVSLAGGPYNEQFF.